Shown below are 31 T cell receptor beta chains from a single sample sequenced in a study of blood T cell repertoires in COVID-19. Profiling relied on immunoSEQ multiplex PCR, and the TCRdb table lists in-frame clones only, not all of them. The data contain over 250,000 clones, nearly 90% of them singletons. Material: PBMCs or T cells enriched from blood (not recorded which). The receptors were sampled from a woman aged 60-70 years who had recovered from COVID-19.

The chain employs TRBV10-3 and TRBJ1-4; TRBD1 might be the D (6 bases). Looked up from germline, CDR1 is ENHRY and CDR2 is SYGVKD. Trimming stripped 3 bases from V and 10 bases from J, with 21 bases between. CDR3 length equals 16 residues. CDR3 loop: CAISDGEGPGVGKLFF. The DNA of the CDR3 is TGTGCCATCAGTGACGGGGAGGGGCCAGGGGTCGGAAAACTGTTTTTT.

The chain uses TRBV5-5 and TRBJ1-3, with D tentatively TRBD1 (6 bases). The CDR3 spans 16 residues. V gave up 2 bases and J gave up 0 bases, with 12 bases separating them. Looked up from germline, CDR1 is SGHKS and CDR2 is YYEKEE (reference sequence). The CDR3 reads CASSFQGRLSGNTIYF. In DNA form, the CDR3 reads TGTGCCAGCAGCTTTCAGGGGCGTCTCTCTGGAAACACCATATATTTT.

The chain is built from TRBV27 and TRBJ2-2; 14 bases map to TRBD2. The CDR3 sequence is 19 residues long. V lost 0 bases, J lost 1 base, and 4 bases stayed unmatched. CDR1 and CDR2 from the germline V gene are MNHEY and SMNVEV (reference sequence). For the CDR3, the DNA is TGTGCCAGCAGTTTATCGGGACTAGCGGGAGCAGTGAACACCGGGGAGCTGTTTTTT. Its protein product is CASSLSGLAGAVNTGELFF.

The chain links TRBV11-3 to TRBJ2-5; 8 positions match TRBD2. With 5 bases clipped from V and 4 bases from J, the junction kept 9 bases outside the gene matches. The CDR3 is 15 amino acids. The V gene's germline CDR1 is SGHNT and CDR2 YENEEA. The chain's CDR3 is CASSQAGAAGETQYF. CDR3 nucleotide sequence: TGTGCCAGCAGCCAAGCGGGGGCGGCCGGAGAGACCCAGTACTTC.

The V call is TRBV11-3, the J call TRBJ2-2, with TRBD2 matching over 7 bases. J was trimmed by 7 bases and V by 10 bases; bases with no gene match: 15. Germline-derived CDR1 and CDR2 are SGHNT and YENEEA. The CDR3 sequence is 15 residues long. CDR3 amino acids: CAITGLAVFNGELFF. The CDR3 nucleotides are TGTGCCATCACGGGCCTAGCGGTGTTTAACGGGGAGCTGTTTTTT. The whole variable domain, filled in from reference TRBV11-3 and TRBJ2-2, reads EAGVVQSPRYKIIEKKQPVAFWCNPISGHNTLYWYLQNLGQGPELLIRYENEEAVDDSQLPKDRFSAERLKGVDSTLKIQPAELGDSAVYLCAITGLAVFNGELFFGEGSRLTVL.

The chain has TRBV19 and TRBJ1-2, with 7 bases that match TRBD1. This CDR3 is 14 amino acids long. CDR1 is LNHDA and CDR2 is SQIVND in the germline V gene (reference sequence). After removal of 6 bases from V and 4 bases from J, the junction contained 8 bases not matched to a gene. CDR3: CASRPGTDFYGYTF. The CDR3 coding sequence is TGTGCCAGTAGACCAGGGACAGATTTCTATGGCTACACCTTC.

This chain joins TRBV28 and TRBJ2-3; D is perhaps TRBD1 (5 bases). Trimming left V 5 bases short and J 6 bases short, with 12 bases between. The length of the CDR3 is 13 residues. The V gene's germline CDR1 is MDHEN and CDR2 SYDVKM. The chain's CDR3 is CASSTNYRDTQYF. The CDR3 DNA sequence: TGTGCCAGCAGTACCAATTACAGGGATACGCAGTATTTT.

The chain combines TRBV3-1 (or the pseudogene TRBV3-2) with TRBJ2-3, with D possibly matching TRBD1 (6 bases). Germline V gene sequence: CDR1 LGHDT, CDR2 YNNKEL (reference sequence). Between the trimmed V and J ends, which lost 1 base and 8 bases, there was a span of 7 bases. This CDR3 contains 12 residues. Written as DNA, the CDR3 is TGTGCCAGCAGCCAAGGAGGGGGTACGCAGTATTTT. Translation gives CASSQGGGTQYF.

This rearrangement joins TRBV27 to TRBJ2-5; TRBD2 matches at 10 bases. CDR1 and CDR2 from the germline V gene are MNHEY and SMNVEV (reference sequence). The CDR3 is 16 amino acids. V lost 5 bases, J lost 1 base, and 7 bases stayed unmatched. CDR3 bases: TGTGCCAGCAGTCCGATCCGACTAGCGGGCCAAGAGACCCAGTACTTC. Protein sequence: CASSPIRLAGQETQYF.

The rearrangement joins TRBV19 to TRBJ2-3; TRBD1 agrees at 7 bases. Germline V gene lookup returns CDR1 LNHDA and CDR2 SQIVND (reference sequence). This CDR3 contains 14 residues. Unmatched junction bases numbered 1, after V lost 3 bases and J lost 1 base. DNA for the CDR3: TGTGCCAGTAGTATTGACAGGGGCACAGATACGCAGTATTTT. Its translation is CASSIDRGTDTQYF.

J is TRBJ2-3 and V is TRBV30, with 11 bases fitting TRBD2. The J segment lost 0 bases and the V segment lost 2 bases, leaving 4 bases of the junction unmatched. This CDR3 is built from 16 residues. CDR1 and CDR2 from the germline V gene are GTSNPN and SVGIG (reference sequence). The CDR3 sequence: CAWSPGTSGSTDTQYF. The CDR3 DNA sequence: TGTGCCTGGAGTCCGGGGACTAGCGGTAGCACAGATACGCAGTATTTT.

The V and J genes are TRBV10-1 and TRBJ2-7; 9 bases fit TRBD1. Germline V gene lookup returns CDR1 WNHNN and CDR2 SYGVQD (reference sequence). The CDR3 covers 15 residues. Trimming took 2 bases from V and 2 from J; bases not matched to a gene: 4. CDR3 nucleotide sequence: TGCGCCAGCAGTGAGACGACAGGGGGAACCTACGAGCAGTACTTC. Amino acid sequence: CASSETTGGTYEQYF.

The chain joins TRBV7-8 to TRBJ2-1, with D possibly TRBD2 on 7 matching bases. V was trimmed by 3 bases and J by 7 bases, leaving 13 bases between them. This CDR3 spans 14 amino acids. Germline values: CDR1 SGHVS, CDR2 FQNEAQ. CDR3 in DNA: TGTGCCAGCAGCTTGCAGGGGAGGGAAAATGAGCAGTTCTTC. Protein: CASSLQGRENEQFF.

This clone was seen a handful of times. This chain joins TRBV9 and TRBJ1-6; maybe TRBD1 (5 bases). Germline-derived CDR1 and CDR2 are SGDLS and YYNGEE. The CDR3 has 15 residues. V lost 2 bases to trimming and J lost 8 bases, with 14 bases between them. The DNA of the CDR3 is TGTGCCAGCAGCGTCCGGGACCCGGGGGATTCACCCCTCCACTTT. Its protein product is CASSVRDPGDSPLHF. Drawing the rest from reference TRBV9 and TRBJ1-6, the complete variable domain is DSGVTQTPKHLITATGQRVTLRCSPRSGDLSVYWYQQSLDQGLQFLIQYYNGEERAKGNILERFSAQQFPDLHSELNLSSLELGDSALYFCASSVRDPGDSPLHFGNGTRLTVT.

There are many counts of this clone. V is TRBV28 and J is TRBJ1-4; D uncertain. Germline V gives CDR1 MDHEN, CDR2 SYDVKM. CDR3 length: 13 residues. The ends were cut back, 3 bases at V and 10 bases at J, with 12 bases in the middle. The CDR3 DNA follows: TGTGCCAGCAGTTTGAAGGCAGAGGGAAAACTGTTTTTT. Its translation is CASSLKAEGKLFF.

This clone was seen a single time. DNA of the CDR3: TGTGCCAGTAGGAGGGGGCCCTCCACAGATACGCAGTATTTT. Its protein product is CASRRGPSTDTQYF. The chain has TRBV19 and TRBJ2-3, with 7 bases identical to TRBD1. The V gene end was trimmed by 6 bases and the J gene end by 2 bases; junction bases not matched to a gene: 5. CDR3 length: 14 residues. The germline CDR1 and CDR2 sequences are LNHDA and SQIVND (reference sequence).

This clone turned up a few times. V usage is TRBV9 and J usage is TRBJ1-2, with unresolved D. Trimming removed 5 bases at V and 8 bases at J, with 16 bases between. The germline CDR1 and CDR2 sequences are SGDLS and YYNGEE. The CDR3 totals 13 residues. CDR3 DNA: TGTGCCAGCAGTCTCGGAGACTCCGACGGCTACACCTTC. This encodes CASSLGDSDGYTF. The variable domain in full, completed from reference TRBV9 and TRBJ1-2, reads DSGVTQTPKHLITATGQRVTLRCSPRSGDLSVYWYQQSLDQGLQFLIQYYNGEERAKGNILERFSAQQFPDLHSELNLSSLELGDSALYFCASSLGDSDGYTFGSGTRLTVV.

This chain uses TRBV6-2 or TRBV6-3 with TRBJ2-7, with a weak D call TRBD2 (5 bases). The CDR3 length is 13 residues. With 2 bases removed from V and 4 bases from J, the gap between germline ends came to 9 bases. Germline-derived CDR1 and CDR2 are MNHEY and SVGEGT. The CDR3 is CASSYLRGYEQYF. Written as DNA, the CDR3 is TGTGCCAGCAGTTACCTACGAGGGTACGAGCAGTACTTC.

This sequence joins TRBV5-1 and TRBJ2-5; 12 nucleotides match TRBD2. The V gene end was trimmed by 4 bases and the J gene end by 0 bases; junction bases not matched to a gene: 4. Germline V gives CDR1 SGHRS, CDR2 YFSETQ. This CDR3 comprises 16 residues. The CDR3 is CASSKGLAGNQETQYF. The CDR3 DNA reads as TGCGCCAGCAGCAAAGGACTAGCGGGGAACCAAGAGACCCAGTACTTC.

The genes are TRBV14 and TRBJ2-2; tentative D call: TRBD2 (6 bases). Looked up from germline, CDR1 is SGHDN and CDR2 is FVKESK. V was cut by 0 bases and J by 6 bases, with 17 bases left in between. The CDR3 is made up of 17 amino acids. DNA for the CDR3: TGTGCCAGCAGCCAAGAGGGAGGCCGGATTATTTCCGGGGAGCTGTTTTTT. This encodes CASSQEGGRIISGELFF.

This clone occurred once. The V call is TRBV20-1, the J call TRBJ2-1; no clear D gene. Germline CDR1 DFQATT, CDR2 SNEGSKA (reference sequence). CDR3 length: 10 residues. V was clipped by 6 bases and J by 10 bases, with 10 bases between them. The CDR3 nucleotides read TGCAGTGCAAGGAAGGAGGAGCAGTTCTTC. Its translation is CSARKEEQFF.

The J gene is TRBJ1-3, the V gene TRBV5-6; D is uncertain. Per the germline V gene, CDR1 is SGHDT and CDR2 is YYEEEE. The CDR3 runs to 15 residues. Trimming left V 2 bases short and J 4 bases short, with 13 bases between. The CDR3 nucleotides read TGTGCCAGCAGCTTTGTCGGCCTCAGGGGAAACACCATATATTTT. Its translation is CASSFVGLRGNTIYF.

The chain uses TRBV28 and TRBJ1-2; no clear D gene. There are 15 residues in the CDR3. The V and J ends lost 2 bases and 1 base respectively, with 11 bases between them. Looked up from germline, CDR1 is MDHEN and CDR2 is SYDVKM. Here the CDR3 reads CASSLGPLLNYGYTF. The CDR3 nucleotides are TGTGCCAGCAGTTTAGGGCCCCTTCTTAACTATGGCTACACCTTC.

The genes are TRBV16 and TRBJ1-5, with D tentatively TRBD1 (5 bases). This CDR3 has 15 amino acids. CDR1 and CDR2 (germline): KGHSY, FQNENV. Trimming pared 0 bases from V and 7 bases from J, leaving 13 bases between. CDR3 amino acids: CASSQSGQGGQPQHF. DNA of the CDR3: TGTGCCAGCAGCCAATCAGGGCAGGGCGGCCAGCCCCAGCATTTT.

The chain joins TRBV18 to TRBJ2-2; 9 bases fit TRBD2. Germline V gene data show CDR1 as KGHSH and CDR2 as LQKENI. V gave up 3 bases and J gave up 3 bases; unmatched junction bases: 5. This CDR3 region has 16 residues. As DNA, the CDR3 is TGTGCCAGCTCACCCAGCGGGGGGCGAGACACCGGGGAGCTGTTTTTT. Translated: CASSPSGGRDTGELFF.

In its sample, this clone was seen once. J is TRBJ1-2 and V is TRBV6-5, with 10 bases identical to TRBD1. Germline CDR1 reads MNHEY; CDR2 reads SVGAGI. This CDR3 is 15 amino acids long. After removal of 8 bases from V and 4 bases from J, the junction contained 10 bases not matched to a gene. The CDR3 here is CASGTGDANAYGYTF. The DNA for the CDR3 is TGTGCCAGCGGGACAGGGGACGCCAACGCCTATGGCTACACCTTC.

The V and J genes are TRBV27 and TRBJ1-1; tentatively, D is TRBD1 (6 bases). The CDR3 contains 14 residues. Per the germline V gene, CDR1 is MNHEY and CDR2 is SMNVEV (reference sequence). Trimming pared 3 bases from V and 5 bases from J, leaving 13 bases between. The CDR3 DNA follows: TGTGCCAGCAGTTTTATGACAGGAAGTACTGAAGCTTTCTTT. Its translation: CASSFMTGSTEAFF.

The chain couples TRBV7-3 to TRBJ2-2, with 14 bases fitting TRBD2. V gave up 5 bases and J gave up 13 bases; unmatched junction bases: 6. From germline, CDR1 is SGHTA and CDR2 FQGTGA. The CDR3 totals 14 residues. The CDR3 DNA follows: TGTGCCAGCAGCCAGACTAGCGGGGGGGCCGTGCTGTTTTTT. This gives the protein CASSQTSGGAVLFF.

V gene TRBV18 combines with J gene TRBJ2-7; D is unresolved. The germline V and J ends were trimmed by 2 bases and 6 bases, with 8 bases remaining between them. This CDR3 has 12 amino acids. Per germline, CDR1 KGHSH and CDR2 LQKENI. Here the CDR3 reads CASSPGRGEQYF. CDR3 in DNA: TGTGCCAGCTCACCAGGCCGCGGCGAGCAGTACTTC.

The chain employs TRBV24-1 and TRBJ1-5; 7 bases match TRBD1. This CDR3 has 14 residues. Germline CDR1 KGHDR, CDR2 SFDVKD. The J segment lost 7 bases and the V segment lost 3 bases, leaving 5 bases of the junction unmatched. The CDR3 DNA is TGTGCCACCAGTGATGACAGGGTCGGACAGCCCCAGCATTTT. This translates into CATSDDRVGQPQHF.

CDR3: CASPRTLLDRGYNYGYTF. In DNA form, the CDR3 reads TGTGCCAGCCCTAGAACGTTATTGGACAGAGGCTATAACTATGGCTACACCTTC. The chain joins TRBV2 to TRBJ1-2; D is possibly TRBD1 (6 bases). Looked up from germline, CDR1 is SNHLY and CDR2 is FYNNEI. The CDR3 runs to 18 residues. With 8 bases removed from V and 1 base from J, the gap between germline ends came to 26 bases.